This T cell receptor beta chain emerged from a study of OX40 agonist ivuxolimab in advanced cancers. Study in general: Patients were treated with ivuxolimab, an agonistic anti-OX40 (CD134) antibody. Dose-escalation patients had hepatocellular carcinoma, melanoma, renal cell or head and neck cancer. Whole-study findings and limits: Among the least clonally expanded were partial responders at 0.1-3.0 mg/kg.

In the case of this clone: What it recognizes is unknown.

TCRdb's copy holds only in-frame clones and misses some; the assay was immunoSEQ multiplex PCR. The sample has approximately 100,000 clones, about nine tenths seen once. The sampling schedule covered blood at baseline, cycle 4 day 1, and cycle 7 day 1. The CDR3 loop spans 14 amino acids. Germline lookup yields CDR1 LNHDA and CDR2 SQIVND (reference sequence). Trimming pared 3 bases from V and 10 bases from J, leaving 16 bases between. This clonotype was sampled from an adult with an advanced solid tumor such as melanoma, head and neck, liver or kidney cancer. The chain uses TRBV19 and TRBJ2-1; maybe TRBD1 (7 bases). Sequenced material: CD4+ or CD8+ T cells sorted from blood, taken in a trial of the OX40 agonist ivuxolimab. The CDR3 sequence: CASSIGQAAGEQFF. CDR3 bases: TGTGCCAGTAGTATCGGACAGGCTGCGGGGGAGCAGTTCTTC.